The T cell receptor (beta chain) under discussion was sequenced for a study of cytomegalovirus exposure and HLA in healthy donors (dated by TCRdb to about 2017). Broadly, across the study: According to an earlier analysis of 587 of the donors, 200 million or so T cells yielded 100 million or so unique TCR beta sequences and roughly 280 Gb of sequence data. A later genetic analysis took genome-wide SNP genotypes for about three fifths of the 666 donors and used that subset as a discovery cohort. The later analysis used no new phenotypic data to find candidate immune exposures, relying instead on TCR beta sequences and their occurrence across donors. Typing coverage differed by locus: A, B, C, DRB1 and DQB1 were typed in about 629-640 donors, DQA1 in 500 to 550, DPA1 in over 600, and DPB1 in 450 to 490. An earlier analysis of nearly 600 of the donors applied high-throughput TCR beta sequencing to assess whether each TCR beta V gene segment acted as functional or pseudogenic. To study patterns of TCR occurrence, a later analysis re-analyzed previously published TCR beta repertoires from around 660 donors and added high-resolution HLA genotyping. On average, roughly 240,000 unique TCR beta nucleotide sequences were sequenced per donor among 398 genotyped donors of the cohort, with roughly 20% of those sequences being non-productive. The T cell repertoires of about 700 subjects were profiled by immunosequencing and related to cytomegalovirus serostatus. Four to six DR-DQ haplotypes were handled as single units for association and clustering, since linkage in the cohort was strong. The study combined high-throughput TCR immunosequencing, statistical association of individual TCRs with disease status, and machine learning to predict cytomegalovirus infection status. The aim of the study was to test whether cataloging public T cell receptors could identify signatures of past pathogen exposure. Of the roughly 400 genotyped donors, approximately 81% were placed in the genetic ancestry cluster associated with self-reported Caucasian donors. Both class I and class II loci were covered by HLA typing, at four-digit resolution. About 310 gigabases of sequencing data and approximately 85 million unique TCR sequences were included in an early release covering around 600 HLA-typed donors. Donor age, sex, ethnicity and CMV serostatus were compiled alongside the repertoire data. All discovery cohort repertoires had been generated using a single sequencing platform. A separate validation cohort of more than 100 different subjects was used in addition to the 666-subject first cohort. What the work shows at the level of the full study, not this receptor alone: An earlier analysis of 587 of the donors showed that most TCR beta V segments appeared in productive rearrangements either about 87% or about 30% of the time, which broadly matched IMGT annotations. When HLA alleles, especially DR and DQ, strongly co-occurred, attributing TCR associations to individual alleles was difficult. A later genetic analysis reported fewer N-insertions in productive TCRs among donors in an Asian-associated ancestry cluster than the roughly 650-donor mean. According to a later analysis, TCR association rates differed among HLA loci, with DRB1 alleles showing the most associated TCRs and HLA-C alleles showing the fewest. A further reported finding was that TCR beta sequences accurately predicted the HLA-A and HLA-B alleles for most subjects in the first cohort. About 17 rarely observed V segments, including chromosome 9 orphons, were excluded from the earlier analysis of almost 600 of the donors because counts were too low. Specific HLA alleles were associated with 15,000 to 20,000 TCR beta sequences at a false discovery rate of 0.05 in a later analysis. In the study, 150 to 200 TCR beta chains were listed as associated with cytomegalovirus. According to a later analysis, parvovirus B19, influenza, CMV and Epstein-Barr virus appeared linked to several top co-occurrence clusters. Three of the identified cytomegalovirus-associated TCR beta chains were confirmed in vitro to be specific for cytomegalovirus antigens. The 87-base-pair reads could not distinguish some IMGT-functional V segments, including TRBV6-2 and TRBV6-3, so those segments were excluded. According to the authors, the approach could potentially be generalized to other disease states and immunological phenotypes. A later genetic analysis associated a missense DCLRE1C variant with V-gene and J-gene trimming of TCR beta chains, and an independent cohort replicated the association. Because HLA typing was missing for some donors at each locus, association tests included only the typed subset. Correlated functional status among segregating V segments might be attributable to linkage disequilibrium, but an unknown experimental factor could not be ruled out. Compared with equally common non-associated chains, HLA-associated TCR beta chains in a later analysis were more clonally expanded and had lower generation probabilities. The only immune exposure information available for the cohort was CMV serostatus. In a later analysis, most CMV-associated TCR beta chains were found to appear HLA-restricted, with HLA associations seemingly driven largely by CMV exposure. The cohort was sequenced for TCR beta chains only, and without alpha or paired-chain data the features that could be detected were limited. The classifier was reported to diagnose cytomegalovirus status with high specificity and sensitivity in both the original and validation cohorts. Across donors, most TCR sequences were observed very rarely, whereas some public TCRs were present in many individuals. Roughly uniform sequencing depth across donors was assumed in presence/absence analyses, although this assumption may not hold. A group of highly shared sequence variants was considered likely to be a technical artifact of the sequencing pipeline.

The CDR3 goes from the cysteine to the phenylalanine over 13 residues. Solely the CDR3 DNA is kept, with 39 bases framed from the first base. V lost 3 bases and J lost 3 bases; the stretch between them is 9 bases long. CDR1 SGHTA and CDR2 FQGNSA were looked up in the germline V gene. This clone was counted a single time. Its binding antigen is unknown. Per-base qualities were not stored, and no clone one base away is much larger. Libraries came from the immunoSEQ multiplex PCR assay. For the multiplex PCR, a mixture combining 60 forward primers for TCR Vbeta segments and 13 reverse primers for TCR Jbeta segments was used. A multiplex PCR assay on genomic DNA amplified the CDR3 region of rearranged TCR beta genes. The Illumina HiSeq System was used to sequence the amplified TCR beta libraries as 87-base-pair reads. The paper's data handling went like this. A later analysis tallied around 82 million unique TCR beta chains across the 666 repertoires, and around 12 million of those chains were shared by two or more donors. To remove PCR and sequencing errors, raw reads were error-corrected and collapsed into unique sequences using a nearest-neighbor algorithm that merged closely related sequences. Alignment of CDR3 sequences to IMGT reference sequences was used to assign V, D and J gene segments. For a sequence to be retained, a match of at least six nucleotides was required to both a V gene segment and a J gene segment. A rearrangement counted as productive if the CDR3 had no stop codons and remained in frame with V and J, and every other rearrangement counted as non-productive. CDR3 was defined according to IMGT convention as the region running from the second conserved V-encoded cysteine to the conserved J-encoded phenylalanine. The earlier analysis of about 500 of the donors excluded sequences that lacked an unambiguous match to a single V gene segment. In an earlier analysis of approximately 610 of the donors, V segments were called functional above 56.7% productive rearrangements and were called segregating when the between-donor standard deviation exceeded 5%. A statistical classification framework was developed to diagnose cytomegalovirus status using the catalog of TCR beta chain sequences. A later analysis assigned V and J genes by comparing TCR nucleotide sequences with IMGT/GENE-DB human TR gene sequences. Using the TCRdist pipeline, a later analysis assigned CDR3 sequences along with most-parsimonious VDJ recombination scenarios. In a later analysis, each TCR beta chain was defined by its CDR3 amino acid sequence together with its V-gene family, and reads without a unique V-gene family were excluded. A later analysis removed 500 to 650 highly shared, low-generation-probability nucleotide sequences to deal with suspected cross-contamination and a sequencing artifact. A later analysis calculated a clonal expansion index for each public chain from normalized within-repertoire ranks of inferred template counts. Generation probabilities in a later analysis came from a VDJ recombination model fitted to out-of-frame rearrangements, and those results were checked against IGoR. In a later analysis, TCR-TCR, TCR-HLA and TCR-CMV co-occurrence was scored with hypergeometric tests, and a repertoire-size bias correction was applied to TCR pairs. In a later analysis, false discovery rates were estimated by permuting HLA or CMV assignments 20 times. In a later analysis, co-occurring TCRs were grouped using DBSCAN, and TCRdist sequence similarity was added for clustering within HLA-allele-positive subsets. For co-occurrence clustering, repertoires with fewer than 30,000 or more than 120,000 public chains were excluded, along with 5 or 6 repertoires with anomalous nucleotide sharing. Sourced from immuneACCESS, this table was stored by TCRdb with only in-frame sequences that have V and J called. A share of the clones is absent; for the studies checked, an unresolved V gene accounts for under half, and the remainder has no known explanation. V and J calls plus clone size are reproduced from that table; the DNA served to infer D and trimming. This sample lists around 76,000 clones; approximately 80% were detected once. The top ten clones comprise approximately 9% of the sample.

The cohort was made up of under 800 healthy bone marrow donors. At the time of sampling, all cohort members were nominally healthy, though unrecorded immune exposures were likely present. The donor was CMV seropositive and was included in the group of 250 to 300 seropositive cohort members. A peripheral blood sample was provided by each donor, and peripheral blood mononuclear cells were used for TCR beta sequencing. Genomic DNA extraction from the blood cell samples was performed with the Qiagen DNeasy Blood Extraction Kit. The sequencing sample was made of PBMCs. The TCR was taken from a woman between 35 and 50 years old in good health and CMV-seropositive. Recombination connected TRBV7-2 to TRBJ2-7; a weak D assignment points to TRBD1 (6 bases agree). The CDR3 corresponds to CASSLNRDYEQYF. The nucleotide sequence reads as follows: TGTGCCAGCAGCTTGAACAGGGACTACGAGCAGTACTTC.